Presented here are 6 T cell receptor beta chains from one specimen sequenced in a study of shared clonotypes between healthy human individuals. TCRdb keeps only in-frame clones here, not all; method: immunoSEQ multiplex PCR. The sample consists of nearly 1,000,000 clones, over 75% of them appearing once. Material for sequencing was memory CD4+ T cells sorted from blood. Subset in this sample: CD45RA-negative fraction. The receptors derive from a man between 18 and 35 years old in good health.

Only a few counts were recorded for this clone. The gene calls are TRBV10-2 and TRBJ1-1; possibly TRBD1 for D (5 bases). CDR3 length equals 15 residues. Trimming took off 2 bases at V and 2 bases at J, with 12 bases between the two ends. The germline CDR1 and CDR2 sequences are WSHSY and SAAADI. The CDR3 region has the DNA TGCGCCAGCAGTGAGACATCCGGGACTAACACTGAAGCTTTCTTT. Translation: CASSETSGTNTEAFF.

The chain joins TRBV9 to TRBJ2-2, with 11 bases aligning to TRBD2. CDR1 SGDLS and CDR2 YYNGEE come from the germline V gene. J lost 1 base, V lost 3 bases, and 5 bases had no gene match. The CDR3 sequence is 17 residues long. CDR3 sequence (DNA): TGTGCCAGCAGCGAGACCGGACTAGCGGGGAACACCGGGGAGCTGTTTTTT. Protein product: CASSETGLAGNTGELFF.

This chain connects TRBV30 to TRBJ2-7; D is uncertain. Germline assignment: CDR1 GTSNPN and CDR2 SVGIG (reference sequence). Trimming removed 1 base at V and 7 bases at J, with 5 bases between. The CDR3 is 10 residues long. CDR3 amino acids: CAWSDGEQYF. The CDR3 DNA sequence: TGTGCCTGGAGTGACGGGGAGCAGTACTTC.

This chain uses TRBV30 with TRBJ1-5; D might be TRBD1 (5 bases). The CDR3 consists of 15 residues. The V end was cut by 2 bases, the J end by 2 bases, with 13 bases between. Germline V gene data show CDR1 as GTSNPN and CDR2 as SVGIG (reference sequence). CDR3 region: CAWSFGASGNQPQHF. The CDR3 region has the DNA TGTGCCTGGAGTTTTGGGGCGTCGGGCAATCAGCCCCAGCATTTT.

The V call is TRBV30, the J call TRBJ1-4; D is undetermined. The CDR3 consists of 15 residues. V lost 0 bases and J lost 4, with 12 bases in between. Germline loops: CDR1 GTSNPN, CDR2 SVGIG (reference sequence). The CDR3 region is CAWSVLTEYNEKLFF. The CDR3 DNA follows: TGTGCCTGGAGTGTATTGACGGAATATAATGAAAAACTGTTTTTT.

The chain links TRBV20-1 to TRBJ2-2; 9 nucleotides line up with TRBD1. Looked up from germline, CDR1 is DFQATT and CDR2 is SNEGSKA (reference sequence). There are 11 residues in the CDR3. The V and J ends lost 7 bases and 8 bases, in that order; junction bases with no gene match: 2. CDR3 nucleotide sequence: TGCAGTGTACAGGGGGCGGGGGAGCTGTTTTTT. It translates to CSVQGAGELFF.